Following are 20 T cell receptor beta chains from one sample sequenced in a study of CD8 T cells in Susac syndrome. With random hexamers, reverse transcription was performed on about 0.5 to 1 ug of RNA. Each CDR3 protein gets one entry after TCRdb re-called the immunoSEQ multiplex PCR reads with MiXCR. The table lists some 210,000 distinct CDR3 sequences, about 94% of them singletons. The sequencing sample was made of CD4+ T cells from PBMCs. These receptors originate from a human donor with Susac syndrome.

The CDR3 protein is CASSPPEYTEAFF. CDR3 DNA sequence: TGCGCCAGCAGCCCGCCGGAGTACACTGAAGCTTTCTTT. The chain combines TRBV5-1 with TRBJ1-1, with D unclear. Trimming stripped 4 bases from V and 3 bases from J, with 10 bases between. This CDR3 is 13 amino acids long. The germline V gene encodes CDR1 SGHRS and CDR2 YFSETQ.

This chain links TRBV5-4 with TRBJ2-1; tentatively, D is TRBD2 (7 bases). Germline CDR1 is SGHNT and CDR2 is YYREEE (reference sequence). This CDR3 contains 16 residues. V lost 6 bases and J 0 bases, leaving 16 bases between the germline ends. CDR3 coding DNA: TGTGCCAGCAACCCCGCCCGGGGGGCCTCCTACAATGAGCAGTTCTTC. Translated: CASNPARGASYNEQFF.

The V call is TRBV7-9, the J call TRBJ2-1; 11 bases are a match to TRBD1. V trimming: 4 bases; J trimming: 7 bases; junction bases outside the gene matches: 18. CDR3 size: 19 residues. CDR1 and CDR2 (germline): SEHNR, FQNEAQ (reference sequence). CDR3 nucleotides: TGTGCCAGCAGCTCGAACTCCGGGACAGGGGGACGTCTTCGGAATGAGCAGTTCTTC. As protein: CASSSNSGTGGRLRNEQFF.

The chain recombines TRBV4-2 with TRBJ2-1, with D possibly TRBD1 on 6 matching bases. Trimming took off 5 bases at V and 2 bases at J, with 16 bases between the two ends. The CDR3 is made up of 16 amino acids. The V gene's germline CDR1 is LGHNA and CDR2 YNFKEQ. CDR3: CASSFTGTTTYNEQFF. The CDR3 DNA reads TGTGCCAGCAGCTTCACAGGGACAACAACCTACAATGAGCAGTTCTTC.

CDR3 nucleotide sequence: TGTGCCAGCAGTTACGCGGGGGACGGCTACACCTTC. The encoded protein is CASSYAGDGYTF. The chain carries TRBV6-6 and TRBJ1-2; D is possibly TRBD1 (5 bases). Germline V gives CDR1 MNHNY, CDR2 SVGAGI (reference sequence). V was pared by 2 bases and J by 8 bases, with 9 bases between. The CDR3 is 12 residues long.

The V call is TRBV12-3 or TRBV12-4, the J call TRBJ2-1; no clear D gene. V was clipped by 3 bases and J by 4 bases, with 7 bases between them. The CDR3 extends over 13 amino acids. CDR3: CASSFDGYNEQFF. The CDR3 DNA sequence: TGTGCCAGCAGTTTTGACGGGTACAATGAGCAGTTCTTC.

The gene calls are TRBV24-1 and TRBJ2-1; either TRBD1 or TRBD2 may supply D (7 bases each). This CDR3 contains 15 residues. Germline V gene lookup returns CDR1 KGHDR and CDR2 SFDVKD. V lost 5 bases and J 7 bases, leaving 17 bases between the germline ends. CDR3 protein: CATSGRGGIKNEQFF. The CDR3 DNA sequence: TGTGCCACCAGTGGCAGGGGGGGAATAAAGAATGAGCAGTTCTTC.

This chain connects TRBV5-1 to TRBJ2-5; D possibly corresponds to TRBD2 (6 bases). Germline V lookup: CDR1 SGHRS, CDR2 YFSETQ. The CDR3 covers 14 residues. The V and J ends lost 4 bases and 3 bases respectively, with 13 bases between them. The CDR3 region is CASSPGLDEETQYF. In nucleotides, the CDR3 is TGCGCCAGCAGCCCGGGACTGGATGAAGAGACCCAGTACTTC.

The chain employs TRBV6-1 and TRBJ2-1, with 14 bases matching TRBD2. V gave up 4 bases and J gave up 10 bases; unmatched junction bases: 0. CDR3 length: 13 residues. CDR1 is MNHNS and CDR2 is SASEGT in the germline V gene. Here the CDR3 reads CASSGTSGGEQFF. CDR3 DNA sequence: TGTGCCAGCAGTGGGACTAGCGGGGGGGAGCAGTTCTTC.

The rearrangement uses TRBV12-3 or TRBV12-4 and TRBJ2-7, with 7 bases matching TRBD2. V trimming: 1 base; J trimming: 7 bases; junction bases outside the gene matches: 4. The CDR3 extends over 13 amino acids. CDR3 coding DNA: TGTGCCAGCAGTTTAGGGGAGGGACTGGAGCAGTACTTC. This encodes CASSLGEGLEQYF.

The chain has TRBV28 and TRBJ1-2, with a weak D call TRBD1 (6 bases). CDR3 length equals 15 residues. The germline V gene has CDR1 MDHEN and CDR2 SYDVKM. The germline V and J ends were trimmed by 7 bases and 5 bases, with 20 bases remaining between them. The CDR3 region is CASIPTGGRDYGYTF. The CDR3, as DNA: TGTGCCAGCATCCCTACGGGGGGCAGGGATTATGGCTACACCTTC.

The rearrangement links TRBV3-1 to TRBJ2-5; 15 bases agree with TRBD2. CDR3 length: 16 residues. The germline V gene encodes CDR1 LGHDT and CDR2 YNNKEL (reference sequence). Trimming cost V 1 base and J 7 bases; bases outside gene matches: 4. CDR3 DNA sequence: TGTGCCAGCAGCCAAGGGACTAGCGGGGGGGTAAGGACCCAGTACTTC. This gives the protein CASSQGTSGGVRTQYF.

The chain recombines TRBV3-1 with TRBJ1-4; possibly TRBD1 for D (5 bases). The germline V gene has CDR1 LGHDT and CDR2 YNNKEL (reference sequence). V lost 6 bases to trimming and J lost 7 bases, with 12 bases between them. CDR3 length: 13 residues. Here the CDR3 DNA reads TGTGCCAGCAGGGGGGACGACGGTGAAAAACTGTTTTTT. Translating gives CASRGDDGEKLFF.

The V gene is TRBV9, the J gene TRBJ1-4, with a tentative D call TRBD1 (5 bases). The CDR3 sequence is 15 residues long. V lost 0 bases, J lost 8 bases, and 14 bases lay in between. Germline assignment: CDR1 SGDLS and CDR2 YYNGEE. CDR3 sequence (DNA): TGTGCCAGCAGCGTAGGGATAGGGGTAGGCGAAAAACTGTTTTTT. Translated, it gives CASSVGIGVGEKLFF.

The CDR3 bases are TGTGCCAGCTCACCGCTACTACCTAGTGAGGGGGCGAACACTGAAGCTTTCTTT. Its protein product is CASSPLLPSEGANTEAFF. The rearrangement joins TRBV18 to TRBJ1-1; the match to TRBD1 covers 7 bases. V dropped 3 bases and J dropped 1; count of bases not matched to a gene: 14. The CDR3 runs 18 residues. Germline loops: CDR1 KGHSH, CDR2 LQKENI.

This CDR3 reads CASREGTTVQETQYF. CDR3 coding DNA: TGTGCCTCCCGGGAGGGGACCACGGTCCAAGAGACCCAGTACTTC. V usage is TRBV10-3 and J usage is TRBJ2-5; 8 bases match TRBD2. CDR1 and CDR2 from the germline V gene are ENHRY and SYGVKD. The CDR3 has 15 amino acids. After removal of 11 bases from V and 1 base from J, the junction contained 12 bases not matched to a gene.

The J gene is TRBJ2-1, the V gene TRBV19; no reliable D call. V was shortened by 6 bases and J by 0 bases, with 12 bases between the two germline ends. CDR3 length equals 15 residues. Germline lookup yields CDR1 LNHDA and CDR2 SQIVND (reference sequence). The CDR3 reads CASRNLRSSYNEQFF. The CDR3 DNA follows: TGTGCCAGTAGAAACCTGAGGAGCTCCTACAATGAGCAGTTCTTC.

This sequence joins TRBV9 and TRBJ1-1, with unresolved D. With 0 bases removed from V and 6 bases from J, the gap between germline ends came to 18 bases. The CDR3 covers 16 residues. The germline gives CDR1 SGDLS, CDR2 YYNGEE. The CDR3 coding sequence is TGTGCCAGCAGCGTAGGGCCGCGTGCAATCGACGCTGAAGCTTTCTTT. Its translation: CASSVGPRAIDAEAFF.

This clonotype was recorded only once. The chain joins TRBV20-1 to TRBJ1-1; D gene uncertain. CDR1 is DFQATT and CDR2 is SNEGSKA in the germline V gene (reference sequence). Trimming removed 3 bases from V and 0 bases from J, with 8 bases in between. This CDR3 has 13 residues. CDR3 coding DNA: TGCAGTGCTAGCCGGGTCTTGAACACTGAAGCTTTCTTT. Translation: CSASRVLNTEAFF.

This chain connects TRBV13 to TRBJ1-2; D gene unclear. The CDR3 is 14 amino acids. Germline lookup yields CDR1 PRHDT and CDR2 FYEKMQ (reference sequence). Trimming shortened V by 2 bases and J by 4 bases, and 11 bases separated the two germline ends. The CDR3 nucleotides read TGTGCCAGCAGCTTATTGCGGAAACGCTATGGCTACACCTTC. This gives the protein CASSLLRKRYGYTF.